A single sample is the source of the 3 T cell receptor beta chains below, sequenced in a study of cytomegalovirus exposure and HLA in healthy donors. In the PCR, 60 Vbeta and 13 Jbeta primers were used. The table came from immunoSEQ multiplex PCR; TCRdb's copy has only in-frame clones and leaves some out. The sample lists 210,000 or so clones, roughly 88% occurring once. Sequencing was carried out using PBMCs. Receptor source: a boy between 2 and 10 years old in good health and CMV-seronegative.

The chain couples TRBV5-4 to TRBJ2-1; D not certain. The CDR3 runs 14 residues. Trimming removed 3 bases from V and 6 bases from J, with 13 bases in between. In germline, CDR1 is SGHNT, CDR2 YYREEE (reference sequence). DNA of the CDR3: TGTGCCAGCAGCTACGTTCCCGGCGGCAATGAGCAGTTCTTC. It codes for CASSYVPGGNEQFF.

The chain has TRBV7-6 and TRBJ2-1, with a possible D match to TRBD2 (6 bases). Germline loops: CDR1 SGHVS, CDR2 FNYEAQ. V dropped 3 bases and J dropped 7 bases, with 10 bases sitting between them. CDR3 length equals 13 residues. DNA of the CDR3: TGTGCCAGCAGCTTCGGGGGTCGAAATGAGCAGTTCTTC. Amino acid sequence: CASSFGGRNEQFF.

The chain uses TRBV6-6 and TRBJ2-1, with D perhaps matching TRBD1 (6 bases). The CDR3 runs to 13 residues. Trimming pared 8 bases from V and 0 bases from J, leaving 8 bases between. Germline CDR1 and CDR2: MNHNY and SVGAGI (reference sequence). CDR3: CASGDTSYNEQFF. DNA for the CDR3: TGTGCCAGCGGGGACACCTCCTACAATGAGCAGTTCTTC.